The rows below give T cell receptor beta chains drawn from one sample of a study of T cells in Graves' hyperthyroidism and ophthalmopathy. TCRdb analysed the multiplex PCR reads with MiXCR anew, one entry per CDR3 protein. This table has 470,000 or so distinct CDR3 sequences, less than 25% appearing once. The sequenced material came from blood. These receptors came from a man aged 18 to 30 with Graves' hyperthyroidism. Each CDR3 is given with its conserved first and last residue. The order of the fields is clone size, J gene, D gene, V gene, CDR3 protein, CDR3 DNA. A D gene is named only where the DNA matches it firmly. Only part of the rows carry a size: once, few, many, or a class if the clone is expanded.

many | TRBJ1-2 | TRBD1 | TRBV24-1 | CATSDFPDRALRDGYTF | TGTGCCACCAGTGATTTCCCTGACAGGGCTCTGAGAGACGGCTACACCTTC
many | TRBJ2-7 | TRBD1 | TRBV20-1 | CSALHRDRGIGEQYF | TGCAGTGCACTTCACCGGGACAGGGGTATCGGCGAGCAGTACTTC
many | TRBJ2-7 | - | TRBV2 | CASSEGSSLSEQYF | TGTGCCAGCAGTGAAGGATCCAGCCTATCCGAGCAGTACTTC
many | TRBJ2-7 | - | TRBV9 | CASSVGGRGYEQYF | TGTGCCAGCAGCGTAGGGGGCAGGGGCTACGAGCAGTACTTC
many | TRBJ1-1 | TRBD1 | TRBV25-1 | CASGRQGGTEAFF | TGTGCCAGCGGTAGACAGGGGGGGACTGAAGCTTTCTTT
once | TRBJ2-5 | - | TRBV6-1 | CASLRVDLETQYF | TGTGCCAGTCTCAGGGTGGATTTGGAGACCCAGTACTTC
many | TRBJ2-7 | - | TRBV12-3/TRBV12-4 | CASSWDNSYEQYF | TGTGCCAGCAGTTGGGACAACTCCTACGAGCAGTACTTC
few | TRBJ1-5 | - | TRBV12-3/TRBV12-4 | CASSLRILGAGNQPQHF | TGTGCCAGCAGTTTACGAATCCTGGGGGCTGGCAATCAGCCCCAGCATTTT
many | TRBJ1-1 | - | TRBV6-1 | CASKSQRTHSLEAFF | TGTGCCAGCAAGTCCCAGCGGACCCATTCTCTTGAAGCTTTCTTT
many | TRBJ2-6 | - | TRBV6-1 | CASFWGSAGANVLTF | TGTGCCAGCTTCTGGGGATCGGCTGGGGCCAACGTCCTGACTTTC
- | TRBJ1-2 | TRBD1 | TRBV18 | CASSEGQGSYGYTF | TGTGCCAGCTCAGAGGGACAGGGTTCCTATGGCTACACCTTC
- | TRBJ1-1 | TRBD1 | TRBV12-3/TRBV12-4 | CASSPQQGARTEAFF | TGTGCCAGCAGTCCCCAACAGGGGGCGCGAACTGAAGCTTTCTTT
many | TRBJ1-2 | TRBD1 | TRBV10-3 | CAISDDRVGQYGYTF | TGTGCCATCAGTGATGACAGGGTTGGCCAGTATGGCTACACCTTC